This T cell receptor beta chain was captured by sequencing in a study of graft-versus-host responses after intestinal transplantation. At the level of the study: Those transplanted obtained multivisceral, liver-intestinal, or isolated intestinal grafts. Every transplant recipient was induced with anti-thymocyte globulin, then maintained on tacrolimus and steroids for about 3 years.

Investigators treated the graft tissue so that it released intraepithelial and lamina propria lymphocytes. Only in-frame clones appear in the TCRdb table, and some are missing; sequencing was by immunoSEQ multiplex PCR. This table holds 8,500 to 10,000 clones, around 88% found once. Study-level points and caveats: Allografts from individuals with graft-donor T cell macrochimerism displayed high graft-versus-host to host-versus-graft clonal ratios. Peak GvH clone levels in circulation were associated with early post-transplant HvG declines.

This clone turned up a few times. As yet, its antigen is unknown. Germline V CDR1 and CDR2: SGHVS, FNYEAQ. The junction had 2 bases not matched to a gene; V was cut back by 2 bases and J by 2 bases. The CDR3 runs to 14 residues. The chain uses TRBV7-6 and TRBJ1-2; 7 positions agree with TRBD1. This sequence was found in a human patient who received an intestinal transplant, so some T cells may come from the graft donor. Source: ileum tissue, taken 729 days after intestinal transplantation. The CDR3: CASSLMTGNYGYTF. DNA for the CDR3: TGTGCCAGCAGCTTAATGACAGGGAACTATGGCTACACCTTC.